This T cell receptor (beta chain) was captured by sequencing in a study of technical replicates of blood from a few donors (dated by TCRdb to the late 2010s). In the case of this clone: The antigen this receptor binds is unknown. Per-base quality was not reported, and no clone a single base away is much larger than it.

Deletion took 0 bases off V and 2 bases off J, with a span of 17 bases between the germline ends. CDR1 GTSNPN and CDR2 SVGIG are derived from the germline V gene (reference sequence). The CDR3 numbers 16 residues from cysteine through phenylalanine. Of all the DNA, just the CDR3 is kept, 48 bases in frame from base 1. Receptors were amplified or captured by the immunoSEQ multiplex PCR assay. TCRdb mirrors the immuneACCESS table, restricted to in-frame sequences. Some clones are absent from its copies; in checked studies, under half trace to an unresolved V gene, and the reason for the others is unknown. The table for this sample lists 64,000 or so clones; around 97% of them were counted only once. Approximately 0.2% of the sample lies in the top ten.

The chain links TRBV30 with TRBJ2-7; the D gene remains uncertain. This clonotype was obtained from a human donor in good health. What was sequenced was T cells isolated from PBMCs. The CDR3 is CAWSVEDIAPTYEQYF. The bases are TGTGCCTGGAGTGTCGAAGACATCGCCCCAACCTACGAGCAGTACTTC.